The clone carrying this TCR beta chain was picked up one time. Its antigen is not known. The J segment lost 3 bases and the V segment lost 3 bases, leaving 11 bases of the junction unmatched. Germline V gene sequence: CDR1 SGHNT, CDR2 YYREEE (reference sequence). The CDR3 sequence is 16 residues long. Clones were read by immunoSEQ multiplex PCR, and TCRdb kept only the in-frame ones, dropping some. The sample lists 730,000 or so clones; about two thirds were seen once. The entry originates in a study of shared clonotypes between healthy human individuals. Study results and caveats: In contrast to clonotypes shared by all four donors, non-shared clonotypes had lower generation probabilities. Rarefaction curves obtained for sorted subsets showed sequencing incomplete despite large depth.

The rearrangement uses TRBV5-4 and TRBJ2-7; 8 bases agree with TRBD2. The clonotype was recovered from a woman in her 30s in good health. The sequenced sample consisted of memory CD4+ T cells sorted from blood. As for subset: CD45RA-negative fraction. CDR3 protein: CASSSPNKAGVYEQYF. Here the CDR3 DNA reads TGTGCCAGCAGCTCACCAAATAAAGCGGGAGTCTACGAGCAGTACTTC.